The rows below give T cell receptor beta chains drawn from one sample of a study of Ad26.COV2.S vaccination and SARS-CoV-2 variants. Method: immunoSEQ multiplex PCR; TCRdb's copy keeps in-frame clones and lacks some. The sample has roughly 150,000 clones; about nine tenths are singletons. This sample comprised peripheral blood, obtained after recovery from COVID-19. These receptors were taken from a human donor who had recovered from COVID-19. CDR3s include the opening cysteine and the closing phenylalanine or tryptophan. The order of the fields is V gene, J gene, D gene, clone size, CDR3 protein, CDR3 DNA. D genes are given only for firm matches. Size is stated for part of the rows, as once, few or many counts, or as a class when the clone is expanded.

TRBV7-2	TRBJ1-5	-	-	CASSLHGNQPQHF	TGTGCCAGCAGCTTACACGGCAATCAGCCCCAGCATTTT
TRBV12-3/TRBV12-4	TRBJ1-3	-	-	CASRRGTGNTIYF	TGTGCCAGCCGTCGGGGGACTGGAAACACCATATATTTT
TRBV28	TRBJ2-1	-	-	CASSSTLSYNEQFF	TGTGCCAGCAGTTCGACCCTCTCCTACAATGAGCAGTTCTTC
TRBV7-2	TRBJ1-4	-	few	CASSLGGRANEKLFF	TGTGCCAGCAGCTTAGGTGGCAGGGCCAATGAAAAACTGTTTTTT
TRBV6-2/TRBV6-3	TRBJ2-7	TRBD1	-	CASSYQGQGLGEQYF	TGTGCCAGCAGTTACCAGGGACAGGGTTTAGGCGAGCAGTACTTC
TRBV11-2	TRBJ2-7	-	few	CASTPGAYEQYF	TGTGCCAGCACCCCGGGGGCCTACGAGCAGTACTTC
TRBV7-2	TRBJ2-3	-	-	CASSLAESGSTDTQYF	TGTGCCAGCAGCTTAGCGGAGAGCGGAAGCACAGATACGCAGTATTTT
TRBV27	TRBJ1-5	TRBD1	-	CASSPRDRPNQPQHF	TGTGCCAGCAGCCCCCGGGACAGACCCAATCAGCCCCAGCATTTT
TRBV3-1/TRBV3-2	TRBJ2-1	TRBD2	-	CASSHGSGGSSSYNEQFF	TGTGCCAGCAGCCATGGTAGCGGGGGGTCCAGCTCCTACAATGAGCAGTTCTTC
TRBV3-1/TRBV3-2	TRBJ2-3	TRBD2	-	CASSLLAGTDTDTQYF	TGTGCCAGCAGCCTTTTAGCGGGGACTGACACAGATACGCAGTATTTT
TRBV5-1	TRBJ2-6	TRBD1	-	CASSTTRQGSGANVLTF	TGCGCCAGCAGCACCACAAGACAGGGATCTGGGGCCAACGTCCTGACTTTC
TRBV2	TRBJ2-1	-	-	CASSVHLIPSGEEQFF	TGTGCCAGCAGTGTGCACCTGATCCCATCGGGGGAGGAGCAGTTCTTC
TRBV20-1	TRBJ2-3	-	-	CSASRRADTQYF	TGCAGTGCTAGTAGGCGAGCAGATACGCAGTATTTT
TRBV27	TRBJ2-7	-	-	CASSLEGSSYEQYF	TGTGCCAGCAGTTTAGAAGGTAGCTCCTACGAGCAGTACTTC
TRBV6-6	TRBJ1-3	-	few	CASKGGGSGNTIYF	TGTGCCAGCAAAGGGGGAGGGAGCGGAAACACCATATATTTT
TRBV4-1	TRBJ1-4	-	-	CASSLPGPGGEKLFF	TGCGCCAGCAGCCTTCCGGGCCCGGGAGGCGAAAAACTGTTTTTT
TRBV6-1	TRBJ2-2	-	-	CASSESRGAGELFF	TGTGCCAGCAGTGAGTCCAGGGGGGCCGGGGAGCTGTTTTTT
TRBV5-4	TRBJ2-1	-	-	CASSLVAGEQFF	TGTGCCAGCAGCTTGGTGGCCGGGGAGCAGTTCTTC
TRBV7-9	TRBJ1-1	-	-	CASSSDGTLNTEAFF	TGTGCCAGCAGTTCGGACGGGACTCTGAACACTGAAGCTTTCTTT
TRBV28	TRBJ1-5	-	few	CASSPSGGARQPQHF	TGTGCCAGCAGCCCTTCTGGAGGGGCAAGGCAGCCCCAGCATTTT
TRBV2	TRBJ2-3	-	-	CARRGADTQYF	TGTGCCAGGCGGGGCGCAGATACGCAGTATTTT
TRBV6-5	TRBJ1-3	TRBD1	once	CASSYTGGRGNTIYF	TGTGCCAGCAGTTACACAGGGGGACGTGGAAACACCATATATTTT
TRBV27	TRBJ1-6	TRBD1	-	CASSLSGQGLSYNSPLHF	TGTGCCAGCAGTCTATCTGGACAGGGCCTGTCCTATAATTCACCCCTCCACTTT
TRBV7-9	TRBJ2-5	TRBD2	-	CASSLGAGETQYF	TGTGCCAGCAGCTTAGGAGCGGGGGAGACCCAGTACTTC
TRBV4-3	TRBJ1-1	-	-	CASSQDVGTNTEAFF	TGCGCCAGCAGCCAAGATGTGGGCACGAACACTGAAGCTTTCTTT
TRBV19	TRBJ2-3	TRBD2	-	CASGSGRQTSTDTQYF	TGTGCCTCCGGTAGCGGGAGGCAAACTAGCACAGATACGCAGTATTTT
TRBV19	TRBJ1-5	-	-	CASSPTGSGNQPQHF	TGTGCCAGTAGTCCCACTGGATCGGGGAATCAGCCCCAGCATTTT
TRBV30	TRBJ1-1	-	once	CAWSRGREVAFF	TGTGCCTGGAGTCGGGGGCGCGAGGTAGCTTTCTTT
TRBV15	TRBJ1-1	-	-	CATSRAQRGLNTEAFF	TGTGCCACCAGCAGAGCGCAACGGGGCTTGAACACTGAAGCTTTCTTT
TRBV5-1	TRBJ1-4	TRBD1	-	CASSRATGGEGEKLFF	TGCGCCAGCAGCCGAGCGACAGGGGGTGAGGGTGAAAAACTGTTTTTT
TRBV6-1	TRBJ1-5	-	-	CASSEFGGSNQPQHF	TGTGCCAGCAGTGAATTTGGAGGCAGCAATCAGCCCCAGCATTTT
TRBV12-3/TRBV12-4	TRBJ2-6	-	-	CASSLGGANVLTF	TGTGCCAGCAGTTTGGGTGGGGCCAACGTCCTGACTTTC
TRBV7-9	TRBJ1-4	-	-	CASSLVPGEKLFF	TGTGCCAGCAGCTTAGTTCCCGGGGAAAAACTGTTTTTT
TRBV7-9	TRBJ2-7	-	-	CASSPPAAGVPYEQYF	TGTGCCAGCAGTCCGCCCGCGGCAGGGGTCCCCTACGAGCAGTACTTC
TRBV7-9	TRBJ2-6	-	-	CASSFGGGSGANVLTF	TGTGCCAGCAGCTTCGGGGGTGGGTCTGGGGCCAACGTCCTGACTTTC
TRBV30	TRBJ1-1	TRBD1	-	CAWDRGPDTEAFF	TGTGCCTGGGACAGGGGGCCGGACACTGAAGCTTTCTTT
TRBV14	TRBJ2-7	-	-	CASSQEVQYEQYF	TGTGCCAGCAGCCAAGAGGTGCAGTACGAGCAGTACTTC
TRBV6-5	TRBJ2-3	TRBD2	-	CASSPGLATDTQYF	TGTGCCAGCAGTCCAGGACTAGCCACAGATACGCAGTATTTT
TRBV5-1	TRBJ2-1	-	once	CASSTPTITPNEQFF	TGCGCCAGCAGCACACCGACGATTACTCCCAATGAGCAGTTCTTC
TRBV19	TRBJ1-1	-	-	CASSGREGTEAFF	TGTGCCAGTTCGGGCAGGGAGGGCACTGAAGCTTTCTTT
TRBV28	TRBJ1-2	-	-	CASSLQTWGYTF	TGTGCCAGCAGTTTGCAGACTTGGGGCTACACCTTC
TRBV7-9	TRBJ2-7	TRBD2	-	CASSPRVSGDSYEQYF	TGTGCCAGCAGCCCTCGGGTTAGCGGGGACTCCTACGAGCAGTACTTC
TRBV28	TRBJ1-6	-	-	CASSLRGQGSPLHF	TGTGCCAGCAGTTTAAGGGGTCAAGGATCACCCCTCCACTTT
TRBV19	TRBJ1-1	-	-	CASSMGQGITEAFF	TGTGCCAGTAGTATGGGGCAGGGGATCACTGAAGCTTTCTTT
TRBV27	TRBJ2-1	TRBD1	once	CASSVTGPPRDEQFF	TGTGCCAGCAGTGTGACAGGGCCCCCTCGGGATGAGCAGTTCTTC
TRBV7-2	TRBJ1-5	-	few	CASATGNQPQHF	TGTGCCAGTGCAACAGGGAATCAGCCCCAGCATTTT
TRBV6-5	TRBJ1-1	-	-	CASWEGLSNTEAFF	TGTGCCAGCTGGGAGGGACTTTCTAACACTGAAGCTTTCTTT
TRBV6-5	TRBJ2-1	TRBD2	once	CASTKGRGRYNEQFF	TGTGCCAGCACTAAGGGGAGGGGACGCTACAATGAGCAGTTCTTC
TRBV19	TRBJ2-7	-	-	CASRTGNEQYF	TGTGCCAGTAGAACAGGGAACGAGCAGTACTTC
TRBV29-1	TRBJ1-1	-	-	CSVPSPRVNTEAFF	TGCAGCGTCCCCTCCCCCCGGGTGAACACTGAAGCTTTCTTT
TRBV27	TRBJ1-6	-	-	CASSLSPNSPLHF	TGTGCCAGCAGTTTATCGCCAAATTCACCCCTCCACTTT
TRBV5-4	TRBJ2-5	TRBD1	-	CASSVDRGETQYF	TGTGCCAGCAGCGTGGACAGGGGGGAGACCCAGTACTTC
TRBV4-3	TRBJ1-1	-	-	CASSRGPRDLGTEAFF	TGCGCCAGCAGCCGGGGCCCCAGGGACTTGGGCACTGAAGCTTTCTTT
TRBV28	TRBJ1-5	-	-	CASSRADTGRRPQHF	TGTGCCAGCAGTCGAGCGGACACGGGGCGTCGGCCCCAGCATTTT
TRBV5-1	TRBJ1-1	-	once	CASSVRGVMNTEAFF	TGCGCCAGCAGCGTCAGGGGAGTTATGAACACTGAAGCTTTCTTT
TRBV28	TRBJ2-5	TRBD2	-	CASREWGGAETQYF	TGTGCCAGCCGAGAATGGGGAGGGGCGGAGACCCAGTACTTC
TRBV7-7	TRBJ2-3	TRBD1	once	CASSLGLRTGGSTDTQYF	TGTGCTAGCAGCTTAGGTTTGAGGACAGGGGGGAGCACAGATACGCAGTATTTT
TRBV7-2	TRBJ1-1	-	-	CASSLGQGRGTEAFF	TGTGCCAGCAGCTTAGGGCAGGGGAGAGGCACTGAAGCTTTCTTT
TRBV9	TRBJ2-7	-	-	CASSVGPDGTYEQYF	TGTGCCAGCAGCGTAGGACCAGACGGTACCTACGAGCAGTACTTC